The next 31 T cell receptor beta chains were all read from a single sample in a study of early T cells in non-severe SARS-CoV-2 infection. TCRdb redid the calling of the 5' RACE reads with MiXCR, one entry per CDR3 protein. The sample contains around 47,000 distinct CDR3 sequences, approximately 11% of which appear only once. Sequenced sample: whole blood. All receptors come from an adult who was a healthcare worker with PCR-confirmed SARS-CoV-2 infection or an uninfected control (not recorded which).

This clonotype has more than one count but fewer than ten. The V and J genes are TRBV24-1 and TRBJ2-3; the D is unclear. CDR1 is KGHDR and CDR2 is SFDVKD in the germline V gene. This CDR3 has 15 amino acids. Trimming took 3 bases from V and 1 from J, leaving 10 bases between them. DNA of the CDR3: TGTGCCACCAGTGATCCTTCCGGAGGCACAGATACGCAGTATTTT. This encodes CATSDPSGGTDTQYF.

The CDR3 loop reads CASSLPRDTDTQYF. The CDR3 DNA sequence: TGTGCCAGCAGCTTGCCTAGGGATACCGATACGCAGTATTTT. This sequence joins TRBV7-9 and TRBJ2-3; D is ambiguous. The CDR3 covers 14 residues. Germline V gene sequence: CDR1 SEHNR, CDR2 FQNEAQ (reference sequence). The V end was cut by 3 bases, the J end by 6 bases, with 13 bases between. The full variable domain, completed using reference TRBV7-9 and TRBJ2-3, is DTGVSQNPRHKITKRGQNVTFRCDPISEHNRLYWYRQTLGQGPEFLTYFQNEAQLEKSRLLSDRFSAERPKGSFSTLEIQRTEQGDSAMYLCASSLPRDTDTQYFGPGTRLTVL.

Many counts were recorded for this clonotype. V usage is TRBV3-1 and J usage is TRBJ1-1; the D is unclear. The V end lost 4 bases, the J end lost 1 base, and 13 bases lay between the germline ends. CDR1 is LGHDT and CDR2 is YNNKEL in the germline V gene (reference sequence). This CDR3 comprises 15 residues. The CDR3 DNA is TGTGCCAGCAGCCCCGCTACCCTGGGGAACACTGAAGCTTTCTTT. As protein: CASSPATLGNTEAFF.

Ten or more counts support this clonotype. V usage is TRBV28 and J usage is TRBJ1-5; D unclear. CDR1 and CDR2 from the germline V gene are MDHEN and SYDVKM. The CDR3 is made up of 16 amino acids. Trimming left V 2 bases short and J 1 base short, with 12 bases between. The CDR3 is CASSLREGVSNQPQHF. The CDR3, as DNA: TGTGCCAGCAGTTTAAGGGAAGGTGTGAGCAATCAGCCCCAGCATTTT.

In its sample, this clonotype was seen a few times. V usage is TRBV24-1 and J usage is TRBJ2-3, with D uncertain. V lost 2 bases, J lost 0 bases, and 8 bases lay in between. The CDR3 length is 15 residues. Germline-derived CDR1 and CDR2 are KGHDR and SFDVKD. The CDR3 loop is CATSDYTFSTDTQYF. The CDR3 bases are TGTGCCACCAGTGATTACACGTTTAGCACAGATACGCAGTATTTT.

A few counts support this clonotype. This chain connects TRBV9 to TRBJ1-3; D uncertain. Between the trimmed V and J ends, which lost 3 bases and 0 bases, there was a span of 7 bases. This CDR3 spans 14 amino acids. Germline CDR1 SGDLS, CDR2 YYNGEE. The DNA for the CDR3 is TGTGCCAGCAGCGCTTCCAGCTCTGGAAACACCATATATTTT. Encoded protein: CASSASSSGNTIYF.

This clonotype occurred many times. The chain recombines TRBV6-2 or TRBV6-3 with TRBJ2-2; possibly TRBD1 for D (5 bases). The CDR3 covers 16 residues. Germline CDR1 reads MNHEY; CDR2 reads SVGEGT. The germline V and J ends were trimmed by 0 bases and 2 bases, with 10 bases remaining between them. The CDR3 nucleotides read TGTGCCAGCAGTTACTCGGGCAGGGCCAACACCGGGGAGCTGTTTTTT. It translates to CASSYSGRANTGELFF.

In its sample, this clonotype was seen a few times. The chain employs TRBV6-5 and TRBJ1-2, with 10 bases lining up with TRBD1. The length of the CDR3 is 15 residues. The V gene's germline CDR1 is MNHEY and CDR2 SVGAGI. The ends lost 6 bases at V and 2 bases at J; junction bases unmatched: 6. The CDR3 region is CASSRPGQGNYGYTF. In DNA, the CDR3 is TGTGCCAGCAGCCGGCCGGGACAGGGGAACTATGGCTACACCTTC.

The chain recombines TRBV20-1 with TRBJ2-1; maybe TRBD2 (5 bases). Germline lookup yields CDR1 DFQATT and CDR2 SNEGSKA (reference sequence). The CDR3 has 13 amino acids. Trimming removed 1 base at V and 9 bases at J, with 13 bases between. The CDR3 loop reads CSARAIRRAEQFF. In DNA, the CDR3 is TGCAGTGCTAGAGCGATCCGGCGGGCTGAGCAGTTCTTC.

This clonotype occurred many times. The rearrangement joins TRBV27 to TRBJ2-5; TRBD2 aligns across 9 bases. This CDR3 spans 16 amino acids. The junction had 4 bases not matched to a gene; V was cut back by 0 bases and J by 2 bases. Germline V CDR1 and CDR2: MNHEY, SMNVEV (reference sequence). The CDR3 coding sequence is TGTGCCAGCAGTTTATCGCTAGCGGGGCCACAAGAGACCCAGTACTTC. It codes for CASSLSLAGPQETQYF.

The rearrangement links TRBV14 to TRBJ2-7; D possibly corresponds to TRBD1 (5 bases). Germline CDR1 SGHDN, CDR2 FVKESK. The CDR3 sequence is 15 residues long. Trimming stripped 5 bases from V and 4 bases from J, with 18 bases between. DNA for the CDR3: TGTGCCAGCAGCGCTCCCGGCAGGGAATGGTACGAGCAGTACTTC. Amino acids: CASSAPGREWYEQYF.

The V and J genes are TRBV7-9 and TRBJ1-3; 8 bases fit TRBD1. Trimming took 5 bases from V and 10 from J; bases not matched to a gene: 7. The length of the CDR3 is 13 residues. Germline CDR1 reads SEHNR; CDR2 reads FQNEAQ (reference sequence). The CDR3 reads CASSKGTGLTIYF. CDR3 in DNA: TGTGCCAGCAGCAAAGGGACAGGTTTGACCATATATTTT.

This clonotype was observed at least ten times. For the CDR3, the DNA is TGTGCCAGTACTGAGGGGACAAAAGGGGAAAAACTGTTTTTT. It specifies CASTEGTKGEKLFF. J is TRBJ1-4 and V is TRBV19, with D perhaps matching TRBD1 (6 bases). CDR1 LNHDA and CDR2 SQIVND come from the germline V gene (reference sequence). V was cut by 7 bases and J by 8 bases, with 17 bases left in between. This CDR3 region has 14 residues.

This clonotype was recorded a few times. The chain uses TRBV27 and TRBJ2-7; 8 bases match TRBD1. Germline V CDR1 and CDR2: MNHEY, SMNVEV (reference sequence). Trimming took 5 bases from V and 6 from J; bases not matched to a gene: 6. The CDR3 runs 13 residues. DNA of the CDR3: TGTGCCAGCAGTCCCCGACAGGGGTTCGAGCAGTACTTC. Encoded protein: CASSPRQGFEQYF.

This clonotype appeared a few times. V is TRBV29-1 and J is TRBJ1-1, with no clear D. Germline assignment: CDR1 SQVTM and CDR2 ANQGSEA. The CDR3 has 12 amino acids. Deletions cut 3 bases from V and 3 bases from J, with 8 bases between. CDR3 DNA sequence: TGCAGCGTTGACATGTCGGACACTGAAGCTTTCTTT. Protein: CSVDMSDTEAFF. The full variable domain, its missing parts supplied by reference TRBV29-1 and TRBJ1-1, is SAVISQKPSRDICQRGTSLTIQCQVDSQVTMMFWYRQQPGQSLTLIATANQGSEATYESGFVIDKFPISRPNLTFSTLTVSNMSPEDSSIYLCSVDMSDTEAFFGQGTRLTVV.

There are many counts of this clonotype. This rearrangement joins TRBV29-1 to TRBJ1-4; 7 bases are a match to TRBD1. This CDR3 comprises 15 residues. Trimming at V came to 4 bases and at J to 8 bases, leaving 13 bases not matched to a gene. Per the germline V gene, CDR1 is SQVTM and CDR2 is ANQGSEA. For the CDR3, the DNA is TGCAGCGTTGCTTTAGACAGGGTCCGAGGGGAAAAACTGTTTTTT. Translated: CSVALDRVRGEKLFF.

This clonotype showed up many times. The chain carries TRBV11-2 and TRBJ2-7; no definite D call. The CDR3 has 12 amino acids. V lost 1 base to trimming and J lost 1 base, with 2 bases between them. Germline assignment: CDR1 SGHAT and CDR2 FQNNGV. In nucleotides, the CDR3 is TGTGCCAGCAGCTTAGGTTCCTACGAGCAGTACTTC. Encoded protein: CASSLGSYEQYF.

This clonotype was seen only a few times. V usage is TRBV10-3 and J usage is TRBJ1-4, with D possibly matching TRBD1 (6 bases). The CDR3 has 13 amino acids. Germline assignment: CDR1 ENHRY and CDR2 SYGVKD. V was shortened by 4 bases and J by 6 bases, with 9 bases between the two germline ends. CDR3 amino acids: CAISARGDEKLFF. The CDR3 nucleotides read TGTGCCATCAGTGCCAGGGGTGATGAAAAACTGTTTTTT.

With regard to this clonotype: An end of the junction differs from the germline gene, which may be a read error. This sequence joins TRBV7-2 and TRBJ1-5, with D possibly TRBD1 on 5 matching bases. CDR3 length: 14 amino acids. Germline V gene data show CDR1 as SGHTA and CDR2 as FQGNSA. CDR3 loop: CASSPGTLNQPEHF. The CDR3 DNA is TGTGCCAGCAGCCCAGGGACCCTTAATCAGCCCGAGCATTTT.

V is TRBV7-9 and J is TRBJ2-7; D is tentatively TRBD1 or TRBD2 (5 bases each). Between the trimmed V and J ends, which lost 0 bases and 6 bases, there was a span of 9 bases. This CDR3 spans 13 amino acids. The germline gives CDR1 SEHNR, CDR2 FQNEAQ (reference sequence). The CDR3 is CASSLAGTGEQYF. The CDR3 DNA follows: TGTGCCAGCAGCTTAGCGGGGACCGGCGAGCAGTACTTC.

The table lists this clonotype with many counts. This chain joins TRBV5-4 and TRBJ2-3; TRBD2 agrees at 15 bases. Trimming cost V 3 bases and J 6 bases; bases outside gene matches: 8. Per germline, CDR1 SGHNT and CDR2 YYREEE (reference sequence). The CDR3 is 17 residues long. The CDR3 reads CASSWGLAGGFRDTQYF. The DNA for the CDR3 is TGTGCCAGCAGCTGGGGACTAGCGGGGGGCTTCCGGGATACGCAGTATTTT.

This clonotype was seen more than once but under ten times. The chain joins TRBV7-9 to TRBJ2-7; D gene uncertain. Trimming stripped 5 bases from V and 3 bases from J, with 8 bases between. The CDR3 extends over 12 amino acids. From germline, CDR1 is SEHNR and CDR2 FQNEAQ (reference sequence). The CDR3 loop reads CASSPSYYEQYF. The CDR3 nucleotides are TGTGCCAGCAGCCCCTCGTACTACGAGCAGTACTTC.

This clonotype was counted a few times. The chain joins TRBV3-2 to TRBJ2-5; the table assigns TRBD1, which was not confirmed against the DNA. TRBV3-2 has pseudogene status. CDR3 length equals 20 residues. The CDR3 nucleotides read TGTGCCAGCAGCCAAGATCAGAGAGGGGACCCCGGGAATGTAAAAGAGACCCAGTACTTC. Its protein product is CASSQDQRGDPGNVKETQYF.

This clonotype was recorded at least ten times. The V call is TRBV18, the J call TRBJ1-1; perhaps TRBD1 as D (5 bases). Deletions cut 3 bases from V and 4 bases from J, with 12 bases between. There are 14 residues in the CDR3. Germline CDR1 and CDR2: KGHSH and LQKENI. CDR3 DNA: TGTGCCAGCTCACCCACGGCGGGGGGCACTGAAGCTTTCTTT. As protein: CASSPTAGGTEAFF.

The chain links TRBV5-5 to TRBJ1-1; D unclear. Looked up from germline, CDR1 is SGHKS and CDR2 is YYEKEE (reference sequence). The V end was cut by 1 base, the J end by 5 bases, with 12 bases between. This CDR3 region has 14 residues. The CDR3 nucleotides are TGTGCCAGCAGCTTGATGGGTAAGAAGACTGAAGCTTTCTTT. This sequence encodes CASSLMGKKTEAFF.

The chain employs TRBV7-9 and TRBJ2-7, with D perhaps being TRBD1 or TRBD2 (5 bases each). There are 12 residues in the CDR3. Trimming removed 8 bases from V and 4 bases from J, with 12 bases in between. CDR1 is SEHNR and CDR2 is FQNEAQ in the germline V gene (reference sequence). In DNA form, the CDR3 reads TGTGCCAGCGGGCAGGGCGGGTACGAGCAGTACTTC. Amino acids: CASGQGGYEQYF.

The chain employs TRBV7-9 and TRBJ2-3; 7 bases line up with TRBD1. Germline-derived CDR1 and CDR2 are SEHNR and FQNEAQ (reference sequence). The V segment lost 3 bases and the J segment 6 bases; nucleotides outside the gene matches: 6. The CDR3 totals 14 residues. CDR3 nucleotide sequence: TGTGCCAGCAGCTTGGACAGGAGTAGGGATACGCAGTATTTT. Protein sequence: CASSLDRSRDTQYF.

The chain uses TRBV12-5 and TRBJ1-5; D unresolved. Germline CDR1 and CDR2: LGHNT and FRNRAP. The CDR3 runs to 13 residues. Deletions cut 1 base from V and 7 bases from J, with 8 bases between. DNA of the CDR3: TGTGCTAGTGGTTTGGAACCGGGGCAGCCCCAGCATTTT. It encodes CASGLEPGQPQHF.

This clonotype was found many times. CDR3 residues: CASSTDRGQPQHF. The CDR3 DNA sequence: TGTGCCAGCAGTACCGACAGGGGGCAACCCCAGCATTTT. The V gene is TRBV4-2, the J gene TRBJ1-5; 10 positions match TRBD1. With 6 bases clipped from V and 10 bases from J, the junction kept 6 bases outside the gene matches. CDR1 LGHNA and CDR2 YNFKEQ come from the germline V gene. The CDR3 has 13 amino acids.

This clonotype came up a few times. In DNA form, the CDR3 reads TGCAGTGCTAGAGAAGGGACTAGCGGGGGGCTGGATGAGCAGTTCTTC. Protein sequence: CSAREGTSGGLDEQFF. V usage is TRBV20-1 and J usage is TRBJ2-1, with 15 bases fitting TRBD2. CDR3 size: 16 residues. Germline lookup yields CDR1 DFQATT and CDR2 SNEGSKA (reference sequence). The J segment lost 8 bases and the V segment lost 0 bases, leaving 5 bases of the junction unmatched.

The sample holds a few counts of this clonotype. CDR3 bases: TGTGCCAGCAGTTTCTCGACGGGACGGCACGGCTACACCTTC. Encoded protein: CASSFSTGRHGYTF. The gene calls are TRBV27 and TRBJ1-2, with D maybe TRBD1 (5 bases). CDR3 length: 14 amino acids. Trimming took off 3 bases at V and 8 bases at J, with 16 bases between the two ends. The V gene's germline CDR1 is MNHEY and CDR2 SMNVEV (reference sequence).